The text below deals with one TCR beta chain. The antigen is undetermined. V gave up 6 bases and J gave up 6 bases, with 20 bases separating them. The germline V gene encodes CDR1 MNHEY and CDR2 SMNVEV (reference sequence). This CDR3 spans 15 amino acids. Primers included in the PCR were 60 Vbeta and 13 Jbeta primers. Method: immunoSEQ multiplex PCR; TCRdb's copy keeps in-frame clones and lacks some. Of around 300,000 clones in the sample, 80% to 90% were seen once. The record originates from a study of cytomegalovirus exposure and HLA in healthy donors. Study conclusions and caveats: TCR beta V- and J-gene trimming, according to a later analysis, was linked to a missense DCLRE1C variant.

This rearrangement joins TRBV27 to TRBJ1-2; D might be TRBD1 (6 bases). Sequences were obtained from PBMCs. The clonotype was recovered from a woman younger than 35 in good health and CMV-seronegative. For the CDR3, the DNA is TGTGCCAGCAGACTTACCCCAACAGGGTCGGATGGCTACACCTTC. It encodes CASRLTPTGSDGYTF.